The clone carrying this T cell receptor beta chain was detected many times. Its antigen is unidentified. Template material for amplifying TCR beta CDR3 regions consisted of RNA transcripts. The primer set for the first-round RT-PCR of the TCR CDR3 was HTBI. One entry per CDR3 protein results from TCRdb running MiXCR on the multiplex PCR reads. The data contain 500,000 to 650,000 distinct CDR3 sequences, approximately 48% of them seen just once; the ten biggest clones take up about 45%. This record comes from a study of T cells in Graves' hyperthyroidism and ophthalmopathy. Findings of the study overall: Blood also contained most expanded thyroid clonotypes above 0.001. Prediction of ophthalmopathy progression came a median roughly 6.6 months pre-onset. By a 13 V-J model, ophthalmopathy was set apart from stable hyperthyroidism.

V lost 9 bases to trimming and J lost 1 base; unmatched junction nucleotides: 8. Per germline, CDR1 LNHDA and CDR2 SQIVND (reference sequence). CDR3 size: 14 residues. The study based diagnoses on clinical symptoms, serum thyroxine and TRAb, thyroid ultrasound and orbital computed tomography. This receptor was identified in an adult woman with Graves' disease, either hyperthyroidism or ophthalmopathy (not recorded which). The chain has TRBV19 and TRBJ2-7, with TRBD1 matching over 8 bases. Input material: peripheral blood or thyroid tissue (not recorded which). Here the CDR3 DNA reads TGTGCCAGCGCTCCGGGACAGGTTTCCTACGAGCAGTACTTC. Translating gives CASAPGQVSYEQYF. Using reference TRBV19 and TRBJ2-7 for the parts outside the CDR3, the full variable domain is DGGITQSPKYLFRKEGQNVTLSCEQNLNHDAMYWYRQDPGQGLRLIYYSQIVNDFQKGDIAEGYSVSREKKESFPLTVTSAQKNPTAFYLCASAPGQVSYEQYFGPGTRLTVT.